Here is one T cell receptor beta chain with its context. The antigen is unknown. This sample was taken from a study of T cell responses to AZD1222 COVID-19 vaccine. The CDR3 consists of 17 residues. Germline assignment: CDR1 LGHNA and CDR2 YSLEER. Trimming removed 3 bases from V and 1 base from J; junction bases left unmatched: 7. The repertoire was sequenced with immunoSEQ multiplex PCR; TCRdb's copy has only in-frame clones and lacks some. Of some 170,000 clones listed, about nine tenths are singletons. Overall study findings and caveats: Repertoire samples came only from after the peak T cell response. Nearly half of the spike-specific TCRs reportedly recognize variant regions that carry no mutations.

The rearrangement joins TRBV4-3 to TRBJ2-3; TRBD1 matches 10 bases. Sequences were derived from peripheral blood, sampled 28 days after the second dose of the MenACWY control vaccine. The TCR was taken from an adult who received the MenACWY meningococcal vaccine as a control. The CDR3 loop reads CASSQTIGTGGTDTQYF. In nucleotides, the CDR3 is TGCGCCAGCAGCCAGACCATTGGGACAGGGGGCACAGATACGCAGTATTTT.